The rows below give T cell receptor beta chains drawn from one sample of a study of early T cells in non-severe SARS-CoV-2 infection. In TCRdb, the 5' RACE reads were re-called with MiXCR into one record per CDR3 protein. The profile covers 50,000 to 85,000 distinct CDR3 sequences, with 9.1% appearing a single time and around 3.5% taken by the ten largest. The sample comprised whole blood. Receptor source: an adult who was a healthcare worker with PCR-confirmed SARS-CoV-2 infection or an uninfected control (not recorded which). The CDR3 runs from the conserved cysteine through the conserved F or W. A D gene is named only where the DNA matches it firmly. Clone size is given for some rows only: seen once, a few or many times, or a class if the clone is expanded.

V gene	clone size	D gene	J gene	CDR3 protein	CDR3 DNA
TRBV5-1	-	-	TRBJ2-2	CASSLTQNTGELFF	TGCGCCAGCAGCTTGACGCAGAACACCGGGGAGCTGTTTTTT
TRBV3-1	few	-	TRBJ2-7	CASSQEDHEQYF	TGTGCCAGCAGCCAAGAGGACCACGAGCAGTACTTC
TRBV30	-	TRBD1	TRBJ1-2	CAWTQTGLGYGYTF	TGTGCCTGGACTCAGACAGGGTTAGGATATGGCTACACCTTC
TRBV28	few	-	TRBJ2-2	CASTVRLGVSGELFF	TGTGCCAGCACAGTGCGGCTGGGAGTTAGCGGGGAGCTGTTTTTT
TRBV4-3	few	TRBD2	TRBJ2-1	CASSRRLAGASNEQFF	TGCGCCAGCAGCCGGAGACTAGCGGGAGCCTCGAATGAGCAGTTCTTC
TRBV6-5	many	TRBD2	TRBJ2-1	CASRLTSGRGYNEQFF	TGTGCCAGCAGGCTTACTAGCGGGAGGGGCTACAATGAGCAGTTCTTC
TRBV29-1	many	-	TRBJ2-3	CSVSVFASSTDTQYF	TGCAGCGTTTCTGTGTTTGCCTCTAGCACAGATACGCAGTATTTT
TRBV20-1	many	-	TRBJ2-7	CSARGGGYNEQYF	TGCAGTGCTAGAGGGGGCGGGTACAACGAGCAGTACTTC
TRBV30	few	TRBD2	TRBJ2-1	CAWSSGLAGGIGNEQFF	TGTGCCTGGAGTTCCGGACTAGCGGGAGGTATCGGCAATGAGCAGTTCTTC
TRBV4-2	many	TRBD2	TRBJ2-7	CASSQATSGVYEQYF	TGTGCCAGCAGCCAAGCCACTAGCGGGGTCTACGAGCAGTACTTC
TRBV7-6	few	-	TRBJ2-7	CASSLGPDYEQYF	TGTGCCAGCAGCTTAGGACCAGACTACGAGCAGTACTTC
TRBV10-2	many	-	TRBJ1-1	CASSVNTGNTEAFF	TGCGCCAGCAGCGTGAACACAGGGAACACTGAAGCTTTCTTT
TRBV11-2	few	TRBD2	TRBJ2-1	CASSFYRGSSYNEQFF	TGTGCCAGCAGCTTCTACCGCGGGAGCTCCTACAATGAGCAGTTCTTC
TRBV5-1	few	-	TRBJ2-1	CASSLAVLSYNEQFF	TGCGCCAGCAGCTTGGCCGTTCTCTCCTACAATGAGCAGTTCTTC
TRBV10-3	-	TRBD1	TRBJ2-5	CAISESNRDRQETQYF	TGTGCCATCAGTGAGTCGAACCGGGACAGGCAAGAGACCCAGTACTTC
TRBV10-3	-	TRBD2	TRBJ2-3	CAISEREGVRTQYF	TGTGCCATCAGTGAGCGGGAGGGGGTAAGGACGCAGTATTTT
TRBV4-2	many	-	TRBJ2-7	CASSQGGTSSYEQYF	TGTGCCAGCAGCCAAGGAGGGACGAGCTCCTACGAGCAGTACTTC
TRBV5-6	-	-	TRBJ1-3	CASTNPGSGNTIYF	TGTGCCAGCACTAATCCGGGATCTGGAAACACCATATATTTT
TRBV29-1	-	-	TRBJ2-5	CSVRTEETQYF	TGCAGCGTACGGACGGAAGAGACCCAGTACTTC
TRBV5-6	-	-	TRBJ2-2	CASSLDPYSFPTGELFF	TGTGCCAGCAGCTTGGACCCCTACAGTTTTCCCACCGGGGAGCTGTTTTTT
TRBV7-8	-	-	TRBJ1-6	CASSLVLRGPLHF	TGTGCCAGCAGCTTAGTGCTTCGCGGGCCCCTCCACTTT
TRBV3-1	many	TRBD1	TRBJ1-2	CASSRVGQGNGYTF	TGTGCCAGCAGCCGAGTAGGACAGGGGAATGGCTACACCTTC